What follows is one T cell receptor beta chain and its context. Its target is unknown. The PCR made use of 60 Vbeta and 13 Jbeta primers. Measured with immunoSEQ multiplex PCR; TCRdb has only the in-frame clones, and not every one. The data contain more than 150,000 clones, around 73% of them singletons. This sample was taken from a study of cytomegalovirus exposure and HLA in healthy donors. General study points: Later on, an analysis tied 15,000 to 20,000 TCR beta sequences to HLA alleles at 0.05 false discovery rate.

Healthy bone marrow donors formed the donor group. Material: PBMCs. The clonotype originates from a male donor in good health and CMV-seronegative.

The CDR3 here is CASSPRDRSRQFF. The CDR3 DNA is TGTGCCAGTAGTCCCCGGGACAGATCCCGGCAGTTCTTC. The genes are TRBV19 and TRBJ2-1; 7 bases align to TRBD1. Per germline, CDR1 LNHDA and CDR2 SQIVND (reference sequence). The CDR3 totals 13 residues. V lost 5 bases, J lost 12 bases, and 10 bases stayed unmatched.